This T cell receptor beta chain came from a study of cytomegalovirus exposure and HLA in healthy donors. Background on the study: Earlier, approximately 110 million unique TCR beta sequences were recovered from about 200 million T cells by an analysis. Out of fewer than 400 genotyped donors, roughly 78% belonged to the Caucasian-associated ancestry cluster. Findings and limits, study-wide: Most TCR sequences were seen very rarely across donors, but some public TCRs occurred in many.

With V trimmed by 6 bases and J by 5 bases, 10 bases remained unmatched. This CDR3 is 15 amino acids long. Germline V gene sequence: CDR1 MDHEN, CDR2 SYDVKM. The PCR ran on 60 Vbeta and 13 Jbeta primers. The method was immunoSEQ multiplex PCR; TCRdb's version includes in-frame clones alone and lacks a portion of them. The sample has more than 140,000 clones; almost 85% are singletons. Comment on this clone: Its antigen is currently unknown.

This TCR was recovered from a woman between 40 and 55 years old in good health and CMV-seronegative. The sample taken for sequencing was PBMCs. The gene calls are TRBV28 and TRBJ1-5; TRBD1 aligns across 7 bases. As DNA, the CDR3 is TGTGCCAGCAGCTTGCGACAGGGAGAGTATCAGCCCCAGCATTTT. This translates into CASSLRQGEYQPQHF.